This TCR beta chain was obtained from a study of blood T cells in healthy people across ages. Turning to the study itself: Template switching picked up about one barcoded beta molecule for each two T cells.

V lost 6 bases and J 3 bases, leaving 17 bases between the germline ends. The CDR3 has 14 amino acids. Germline V gene lookup returns CDR1 DFQATT and CDR2 SNEGSKA (reference sequence). PCR was performed a second time for about 7 to 11 cycles using a sample-barcoded 5' primer and a J-beta primer mix. From each sample, at least 2.5 million paired-end reads containing CDR3 were obtained. TCRdb re-called the 5' RACE reads with MiXCR, one entry per CDR3 protein. Here the sample spans approximately 850,000 distinct CDR3 sequences, 58% being singletons. Investigators took ten milliliters of peripheral blood from every donor.

This sequence originates from a man aged 25 to 40 in good health. J is TRBJ1-2 and V is TRBV20-1; D gene uncertain. The sequenced sample consisted of blood. CDR3 region: CSARKTLWDYGYTF. CDR3 nucleotides: TGCAGTGCCCGAAAAACACTTTGGGACTATGGCTACACCTTC.